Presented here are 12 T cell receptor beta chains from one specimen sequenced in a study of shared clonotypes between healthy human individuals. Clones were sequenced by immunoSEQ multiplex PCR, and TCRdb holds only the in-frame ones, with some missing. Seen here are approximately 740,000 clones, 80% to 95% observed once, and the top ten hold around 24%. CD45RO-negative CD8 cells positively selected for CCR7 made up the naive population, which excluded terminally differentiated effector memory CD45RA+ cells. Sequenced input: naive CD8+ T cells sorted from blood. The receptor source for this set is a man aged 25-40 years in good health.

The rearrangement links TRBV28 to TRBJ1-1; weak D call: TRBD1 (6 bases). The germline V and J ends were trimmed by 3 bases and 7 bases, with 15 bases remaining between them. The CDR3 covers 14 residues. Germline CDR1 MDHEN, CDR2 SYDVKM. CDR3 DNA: TGTGCCAGCAGTTTTCCAGGGGCAAGCGATGAAGCTTTCTTT. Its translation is CASSFPGASDEAFF.

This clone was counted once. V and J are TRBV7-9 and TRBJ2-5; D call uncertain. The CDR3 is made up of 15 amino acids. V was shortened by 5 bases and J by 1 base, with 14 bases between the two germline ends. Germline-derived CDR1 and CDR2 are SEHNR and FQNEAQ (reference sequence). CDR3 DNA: TGTGCCAGCAGCCCCCTGCTCGGGCTCCAAGAGACCCAGTACTTC. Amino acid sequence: CASSPLLGLQETQYF.

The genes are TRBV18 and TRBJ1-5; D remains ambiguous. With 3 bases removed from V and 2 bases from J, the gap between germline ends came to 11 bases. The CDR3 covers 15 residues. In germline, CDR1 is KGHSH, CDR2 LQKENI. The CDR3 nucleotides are TGTGCCAGCTCACCGGAGGAGATTGGCAATCAGCCCCAGCATTTT. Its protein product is CASSPEEIGNQPQHF.

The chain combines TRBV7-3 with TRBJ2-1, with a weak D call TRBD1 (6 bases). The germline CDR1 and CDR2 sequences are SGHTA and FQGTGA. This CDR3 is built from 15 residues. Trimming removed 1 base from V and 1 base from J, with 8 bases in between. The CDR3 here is CASSLNRVSYNEQFF. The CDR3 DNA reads TGTGCCAGCAGCTTAAACAGGGTGTCCTACAATGAGCAGTTCTTC.

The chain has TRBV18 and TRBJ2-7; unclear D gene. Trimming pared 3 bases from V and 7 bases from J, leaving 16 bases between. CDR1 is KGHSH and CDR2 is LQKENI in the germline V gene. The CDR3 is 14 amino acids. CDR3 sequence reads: CASSPSVGLGEQYF. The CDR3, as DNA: TGTGCCAGCTCACCCTCGGTAGGGCTCGGGGAGCAGTACTTC.

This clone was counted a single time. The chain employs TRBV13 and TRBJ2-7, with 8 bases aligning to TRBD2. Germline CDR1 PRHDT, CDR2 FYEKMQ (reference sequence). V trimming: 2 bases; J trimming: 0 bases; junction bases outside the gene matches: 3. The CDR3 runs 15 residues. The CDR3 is CASSLTSGSSYEQYF. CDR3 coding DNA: TGTGCCAGCAGCTTAACTAGCGGAAGCTCCTACGAGCAGTACTTC.

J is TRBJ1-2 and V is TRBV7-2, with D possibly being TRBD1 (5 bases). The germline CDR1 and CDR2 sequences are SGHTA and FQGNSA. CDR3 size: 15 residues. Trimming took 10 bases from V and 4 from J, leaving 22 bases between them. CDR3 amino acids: CAIRGGVEVLYGYTF. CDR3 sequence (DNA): TGTGCCATCCGGGGAGGGGTGGAGGTCCTCTATGGCTACACCTTC.

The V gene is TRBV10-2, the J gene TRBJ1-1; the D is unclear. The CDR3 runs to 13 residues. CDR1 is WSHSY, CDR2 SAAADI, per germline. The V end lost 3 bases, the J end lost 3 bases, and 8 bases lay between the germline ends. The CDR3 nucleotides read TGCGCCAGCAGTGACGGAAGGGACACTGAAGCTTTCTTT. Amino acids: CASSDGRDTEAFF.

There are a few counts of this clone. The CDR3: CASRHGQGASSNTGELFF. CDR3 in DNA: TGTGCCAGCAGACACGGACAGGGCGCCTCCTCGAACACCGGGGAGCTGTTTTTT. The chain carries TRBV5-5 and TRBJ2-2; 8 nucleotides agree with TRBD1. Germline V CDR1 and CDR2: SGHKS, YYEKEE (reference sequence). V dropped 5 bases and J dropped 0; count of bases not matched to a gene: 12. The CDR3 is made up of 18 amino acids.

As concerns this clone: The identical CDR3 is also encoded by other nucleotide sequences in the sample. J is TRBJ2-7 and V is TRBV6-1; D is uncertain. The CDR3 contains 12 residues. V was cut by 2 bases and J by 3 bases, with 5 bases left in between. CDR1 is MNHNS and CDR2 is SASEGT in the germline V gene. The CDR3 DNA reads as TGTGCCAGCAGTGAATTGGGCTACGAGCAGTACTTC. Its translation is CASSELGYEQYF.

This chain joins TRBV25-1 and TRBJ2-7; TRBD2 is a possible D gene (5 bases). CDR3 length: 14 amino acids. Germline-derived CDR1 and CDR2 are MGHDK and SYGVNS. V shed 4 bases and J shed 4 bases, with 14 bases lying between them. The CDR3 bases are TGTGCCAGCAGTGGAACTAGTAAGGTTTACGAGCAGTACTTC. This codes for CASSGTSKVYEQYF.

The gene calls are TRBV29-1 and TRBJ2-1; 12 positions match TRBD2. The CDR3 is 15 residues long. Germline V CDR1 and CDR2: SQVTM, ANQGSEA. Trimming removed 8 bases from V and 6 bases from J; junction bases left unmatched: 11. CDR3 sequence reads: CSHTTSGSVFNEQFF. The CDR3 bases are TGCAGCCATACGACTAGCGGGAGTGTATTCAATGAGCAGTTCTTC.